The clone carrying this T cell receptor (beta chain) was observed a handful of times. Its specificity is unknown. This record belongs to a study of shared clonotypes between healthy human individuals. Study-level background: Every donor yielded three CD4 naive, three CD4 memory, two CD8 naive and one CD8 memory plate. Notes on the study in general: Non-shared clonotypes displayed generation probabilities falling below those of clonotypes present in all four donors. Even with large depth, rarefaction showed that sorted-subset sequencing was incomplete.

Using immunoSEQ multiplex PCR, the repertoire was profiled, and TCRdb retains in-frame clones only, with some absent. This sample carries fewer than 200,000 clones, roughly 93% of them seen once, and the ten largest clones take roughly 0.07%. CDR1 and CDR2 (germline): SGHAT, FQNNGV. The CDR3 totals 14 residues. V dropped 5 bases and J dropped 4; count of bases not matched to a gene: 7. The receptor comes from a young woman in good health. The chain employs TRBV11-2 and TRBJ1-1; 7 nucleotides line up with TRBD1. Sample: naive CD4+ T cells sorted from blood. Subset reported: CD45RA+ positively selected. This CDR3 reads CASSRRTGITEAFF. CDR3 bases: TGTGCCAGCAGCAGAAGGACAGGAATCACTGAAGCTTTCTTT.